This TCR beta chain derives from a study of shared T cell receptors in the human thymus. Using immunoSEQ multiplex PCR, the repertoire was profiled, and TCRdb retains in-frame clones only, with some absent. The table includes about 660,000 clones, 80% to 90% detected once. The trim removed 6 bases at V and 5 bases at J, leaving 6 bases unmatched. The CDR3 has 14 amino acids. These sequences were also reported in another study, on human thymus T cells.

The sample consisted of thymocytes. The clonotype originates from a boy younger than two with a congenital heart defect. This sequence joins TRBV23-1 and TRBJ2-5; 10 nucleotides match TRBD1. TRBV23-1 is known as an ORF, though its function is uncertain. The CDR3, as DNA: TGCGCCAGCAGGAGGACAGGGGGAAGGGAGACCCAGTACTTC. Its translation is CASRRTGGRETQYF.